The present T cell receptor beta chain was sequenced within a study of technical replicates of blood from a few donors. Sequencing used immunoSEQ multiplex PCR; TCRdb keeps in-frame clones, though not all of them. The repertoire holds tens of thousands of clones, with around 96% as singletons. The J segment lost 5 bases and the V segment lost 6 bases, leaving 8 bases of the junction unmatched. The CDR3 is made up of 14 amino acids. Germline CDR1 and CDR2: MNHNS and SASEGT. This chain uses TRBV6-1 with TRBJ2-5, with TRBD1 matching 8 bases. The TCR sequence derives from a human donor in good health. The sample consisted of T cells isolated from PBMCs. Here the CDR3 DNA reads TGTGCCAGCAGCGCGAGTAACAGGGGGGAGACCCAGTACTTC. Translating it yields CASSASNRGETQYF.